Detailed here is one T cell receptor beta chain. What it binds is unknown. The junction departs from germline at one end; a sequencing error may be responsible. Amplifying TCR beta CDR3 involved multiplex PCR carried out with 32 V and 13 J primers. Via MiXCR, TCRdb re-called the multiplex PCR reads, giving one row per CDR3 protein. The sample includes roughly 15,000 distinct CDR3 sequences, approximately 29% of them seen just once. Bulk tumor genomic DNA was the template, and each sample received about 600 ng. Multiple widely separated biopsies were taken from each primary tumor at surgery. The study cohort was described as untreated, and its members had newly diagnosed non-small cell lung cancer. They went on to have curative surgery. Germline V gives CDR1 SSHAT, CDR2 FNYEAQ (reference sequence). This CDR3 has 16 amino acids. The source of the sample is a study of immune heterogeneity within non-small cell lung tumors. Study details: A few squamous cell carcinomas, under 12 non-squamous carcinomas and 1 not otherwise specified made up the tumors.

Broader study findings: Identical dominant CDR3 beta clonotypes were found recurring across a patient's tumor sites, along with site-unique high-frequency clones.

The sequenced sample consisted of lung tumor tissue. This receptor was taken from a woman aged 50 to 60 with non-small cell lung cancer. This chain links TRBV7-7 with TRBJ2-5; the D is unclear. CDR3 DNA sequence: TGTGCTAGCAGCTTAAGTGGTCTGGGAAATCAAGAGACCCAGTACTTC. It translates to CASSLSGLGNQETQYF.